Below are 17 T cell receptor beta chains sequenced from a single sample in a study of identical twins. TCRdb reprocessed the 5' RACE reads with MiXCR, giving one entry per CDR3 protein. The sample lists about 220,000 distinct CDR3 sequences; under 10% were seen once. These data also featured in a second study, about yellow fever vaccine responses in identical twins.

Sequenced input: memory (CD45RO+) T cells sorted from blood. These receptors came from a woman aged 18 to 35 in good health.

The chain combines TRBV19 with TRBJ1-1; the D is unclear. The V end was cut by 3 bases, the J end by 0 bases, with 8 bases between. Germline values: CDR1 LNHDA, CDR2 SQIVND (reference sequence). The CDR3 is 14 residues long. For the CDR3, the DNA is TGTGCCAGTAGTATGTCCAGACTGAACACTGAAGCTTTCTTT. Encoded protein: CASSMSRLNTEAFF.

This clonotype was counted many times. The rearrangement links TRBV29-1 to TRBJ2-5; the D is unclear. The CDR3 is 13 residues long. CDR1 SQVTM and CDR2 ANQGSEA come from the germline V gene. V lost 4 bases and J 4 bases, leaving 13 bases between the germline ends. The CDR3 region is CSVVGPFSETQYF. The CDR3 DNA is TGCAGCGTTGTTGGACCGTTTTCAGAGACCCAGTACTTC.

The chain employs TRBV6-2 or TRBV6-3 and TRBJ2-1; 9 bases are a match to TRBD2. There are 13 residues in the CDR3. The germline CDR1 and CDR2 sequences are MNHEY and SVGEGT. Trimming cost V 8 bases and J 5 bases; bases outside gene matches: 4. Written as DNA, the CDR3 is TGTGCCAGCGAGCGGGAGGCCCACAATGAGCAGTTCTTC. Translating gives CASEREAHNEQFF.

In this sample, this clonotype turned up many times. The genes are TRBV5-1 and TRBJ2-1; 11 bases match TRBD2. Germline V CDR1 and CDR2: SGHRS, YFSETQ. V trimming: 6 bases; J trimming: 0 bases; junction bases outside the gene matches: 8. The CDR3 is 17 residues long. The CDR3 protein is CASKLLAGETSYNEQFF. The CDR3 DNA is TGCGCCAGCAAACTACTAGCGGGAGAGACCTCCTACAATGAGCAGTTCTTC.

This clonotype was seen at least ten times. The chain uses TRBV11-1 and TRBJ2-5; D possibly corresponds to TRBD1 (6 bases). CDR3 length: 13 residues. V was trimmed by 5 bases and J by 5 bases, leaving 12 bases between them. Germline CDR1 reads SGHAT; CDR2 reads FQDESV (reference sequence). CDR3: CASSGQLRETQYF. In DNA, the CDR3 is TGTGCCAGCAGCGGACAGCTTCGGGAGACCCAGTACTTC.

This clonotype was recorded a few times. This chain connects TRBV29-1 to TRBJ2-3, with D unresolved. In germline, CDR1 is SQVTM, CDR2 ANQGSEA. This CDR3 has 12 amino acids. V lost 3 bases and J lost 14, with 18 bases in between. The CDR3 DNA sequence: TGCAGCGTTGACGCCGGGCTCACGGTTTCGTATTTT. As protein: CSVDAGLTVSYF.

Ten or more counts support this clonotype. J is TRBJ2-4 and V is TRBV11-2; D gene ambiguous. This CDR3 has 12 amino acids. The V end lost 8 bases, the J end lost 8 bases, and 13 bases lay between the germline ends. Germline V gene sequence: CDR1 SGHAT, CDR2 FQNNGV. This CDR3 is CASGAGMHIQYF. CDR3 bases: TGTGCCAGCGGAGCTGGGATGCACATTCAGTACTTC.

The chain joins TRBV24-1 to TRBJ2-1; 10 nucleotides agree with TRBD1. This CDR3 has 16 amino acids. Germline CDR1 is KGHDR and CDR2 is SFDVKD. V trimming: 1 base; J trimming: 7 bases; junction bases outside the gene matches: 6. As DNA, the CDR3 is TGTGCCACCAGTGATTTTGGGGGACAGGGGATGAATGAGCAGTTCTTC. Translation gives CATSDFGGQGMNEQFF.

Remarks on this clonotype: This may stem from a read error, because a much larger clone lies one nucleotide away. The chain uses TRBV12-3 or TRBV12-4 and TRBJ2-5; 11 nucleotides match TRBD2. This CDR3 spans 15 amino acids. The DNA of the CDR3 is TGTGCCAGCAGTTTCCTAGCGGGGGGCCAAGAGACCCAGTGCTTC. It specifies CASSFLAGGQETQCF.

The chain has TRBV7-8 and TRBJ2-7; 11 bases line up with TRBD2. Germline V lookup: CDR1 SGHVS, CDR2 FQNEAQ. This CDR3 has 17 amino acids. The J segment lost 0 bases and the V segment lost 1 base, leaving 5 bases of the junction unmatched. The CDR3 reads CASSLGQTSGNSYEQYF. In DNA form, the CDR3 reads TGTGCCAGCAGCTTAGGACAGACTAGCGGGAACTCCTACGAGCAGTACTTC.

The V call is TRBV10-3, the J call TRBJ2-1; tentatively, D is TRBD1 (5 bases). Germline CDR1 ENHRY, CDR2 SYGVKD. V lost 7 bases and J lost 4, with 17 bases in between. This CDR3 has 15 amino acids. The CDR3 bases are TGTGCCATCACGCCAGGGTTGGGCGATTACAATGAGCAGTTCTTC. This sequence encodes CAITPGLGDYNEQFF.

In this sample, this clonotype turned up a few times. The V and J genes are TRBV24-1 and TRBJ2-3; 9 bases are shared with TRBD2. V shed 3 bases, J shed 0 bases, and the junction held 6 bases outside the gene matches. Germline CDR1 and CDR2: KGHDR and SFDVKD. This CDR3 is 17 amino acids long. The CDR3 DNA reads TGTGCCACCAGTGATCAAATAGCGGGAGTTAGCACAGATACGCAGTATTTT. Encoded protein: CATSDQIAGVSTDTQYF.

This clonotype appeared many times. The chain links TRBV3-1 to TRBJ2-1; D is ambiguous. The germline CDR1 and CDR2 sequences are LGHDT and YNNKEL (reference sequence). Trimming pared 2 bases from V and 8 bases from J, leaving 7 bases between. This CDR3 comprises 12 residues. CDR3 in DNA: TGTGCCAGCAGCCAACTAGGAGATGAGCAGTTCTTC. Translated, it gives CASSQLGDEQFF.

Notes on this clonotype: The junction does not match germline at one end; this may be a read error. The chain employs TRBV10-3 and TRBJ1-2; no reliable D call. The germline V gene has CDR1 ENHRY and CDR2 SYGVKD. CDR3 length: 14 residues. CDR3 DNA: TGTGCCATCAGTGATCCGGGTTCTAACTATGGCTTCACCTTC. This codes for CAISDPGSNYGFTF.

Many counts were recorded for this clonotype. The chain recombines TRBV4-3 with TRBJ2-3; either TRBD1 or TRBD2 may fit D (5 bases each). The CDR3 loop spans 15 amino acids. Germline CDR1 LGHNA, CDR2 YSLEER. The V end was cut by 0 bases, the J end by 4 bases, with 11 bases between. The DNA of the CDR3 is TGCGCCAGCAGCCAAGATAGGGACGGGGCAGATACGCAGTATTTT. This translates into CASSQDRDGADTQYF.

This clonotype has just a few counts. This rearrangement joins TRBV4-3 to TRBJ1-3; D may be TRBD1 (5 bases). V was shortened by 1 base and J by 0 bases, with 7 bases between the two germline ends. The CDR3 is 15 residues long. Germline V gene sequence: CDR1 LGHNA, CDR2 YSLEER. The CDR3, as DNA: TGCGCCAGCAGCCAAGGGGACGCCTCTGGAAACACCATATATTTT. This gives the protein CASSQGDASGNTIYF.

This clonotype was picked up a small number of times. The V gene is TRBV20-1, the J gene TRBJ1-5; a weak D match, TRBD1 (5 bases). Germline V CDR1 and CDR2: DFQATT, SNEGSKA (reference sequence). CDR3 length: 16 residues. V was cut by 0 bases and J by 0 bases, with 12 bases left in between. In DNA form, the CDR3 reads TGCAGTGCTAGAGATCTCAGGGTACATAGCAATCAGCCCCAGCATTTT. It is translated as CSARDLRVHSNQPQHF.